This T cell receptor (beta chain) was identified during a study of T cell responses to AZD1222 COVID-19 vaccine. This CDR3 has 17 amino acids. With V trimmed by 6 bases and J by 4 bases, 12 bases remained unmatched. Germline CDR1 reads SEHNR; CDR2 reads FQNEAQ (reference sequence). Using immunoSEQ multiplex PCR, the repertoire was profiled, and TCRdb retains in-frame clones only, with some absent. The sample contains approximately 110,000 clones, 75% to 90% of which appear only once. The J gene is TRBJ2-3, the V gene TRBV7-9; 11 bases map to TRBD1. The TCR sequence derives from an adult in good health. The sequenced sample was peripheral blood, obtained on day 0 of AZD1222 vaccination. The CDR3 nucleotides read TGTGCCAGCAGACGCTCCTACGGACAGGGGGCTGCAGATACGCAGTATTTT. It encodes CASRRSYGQGAADTQYF.